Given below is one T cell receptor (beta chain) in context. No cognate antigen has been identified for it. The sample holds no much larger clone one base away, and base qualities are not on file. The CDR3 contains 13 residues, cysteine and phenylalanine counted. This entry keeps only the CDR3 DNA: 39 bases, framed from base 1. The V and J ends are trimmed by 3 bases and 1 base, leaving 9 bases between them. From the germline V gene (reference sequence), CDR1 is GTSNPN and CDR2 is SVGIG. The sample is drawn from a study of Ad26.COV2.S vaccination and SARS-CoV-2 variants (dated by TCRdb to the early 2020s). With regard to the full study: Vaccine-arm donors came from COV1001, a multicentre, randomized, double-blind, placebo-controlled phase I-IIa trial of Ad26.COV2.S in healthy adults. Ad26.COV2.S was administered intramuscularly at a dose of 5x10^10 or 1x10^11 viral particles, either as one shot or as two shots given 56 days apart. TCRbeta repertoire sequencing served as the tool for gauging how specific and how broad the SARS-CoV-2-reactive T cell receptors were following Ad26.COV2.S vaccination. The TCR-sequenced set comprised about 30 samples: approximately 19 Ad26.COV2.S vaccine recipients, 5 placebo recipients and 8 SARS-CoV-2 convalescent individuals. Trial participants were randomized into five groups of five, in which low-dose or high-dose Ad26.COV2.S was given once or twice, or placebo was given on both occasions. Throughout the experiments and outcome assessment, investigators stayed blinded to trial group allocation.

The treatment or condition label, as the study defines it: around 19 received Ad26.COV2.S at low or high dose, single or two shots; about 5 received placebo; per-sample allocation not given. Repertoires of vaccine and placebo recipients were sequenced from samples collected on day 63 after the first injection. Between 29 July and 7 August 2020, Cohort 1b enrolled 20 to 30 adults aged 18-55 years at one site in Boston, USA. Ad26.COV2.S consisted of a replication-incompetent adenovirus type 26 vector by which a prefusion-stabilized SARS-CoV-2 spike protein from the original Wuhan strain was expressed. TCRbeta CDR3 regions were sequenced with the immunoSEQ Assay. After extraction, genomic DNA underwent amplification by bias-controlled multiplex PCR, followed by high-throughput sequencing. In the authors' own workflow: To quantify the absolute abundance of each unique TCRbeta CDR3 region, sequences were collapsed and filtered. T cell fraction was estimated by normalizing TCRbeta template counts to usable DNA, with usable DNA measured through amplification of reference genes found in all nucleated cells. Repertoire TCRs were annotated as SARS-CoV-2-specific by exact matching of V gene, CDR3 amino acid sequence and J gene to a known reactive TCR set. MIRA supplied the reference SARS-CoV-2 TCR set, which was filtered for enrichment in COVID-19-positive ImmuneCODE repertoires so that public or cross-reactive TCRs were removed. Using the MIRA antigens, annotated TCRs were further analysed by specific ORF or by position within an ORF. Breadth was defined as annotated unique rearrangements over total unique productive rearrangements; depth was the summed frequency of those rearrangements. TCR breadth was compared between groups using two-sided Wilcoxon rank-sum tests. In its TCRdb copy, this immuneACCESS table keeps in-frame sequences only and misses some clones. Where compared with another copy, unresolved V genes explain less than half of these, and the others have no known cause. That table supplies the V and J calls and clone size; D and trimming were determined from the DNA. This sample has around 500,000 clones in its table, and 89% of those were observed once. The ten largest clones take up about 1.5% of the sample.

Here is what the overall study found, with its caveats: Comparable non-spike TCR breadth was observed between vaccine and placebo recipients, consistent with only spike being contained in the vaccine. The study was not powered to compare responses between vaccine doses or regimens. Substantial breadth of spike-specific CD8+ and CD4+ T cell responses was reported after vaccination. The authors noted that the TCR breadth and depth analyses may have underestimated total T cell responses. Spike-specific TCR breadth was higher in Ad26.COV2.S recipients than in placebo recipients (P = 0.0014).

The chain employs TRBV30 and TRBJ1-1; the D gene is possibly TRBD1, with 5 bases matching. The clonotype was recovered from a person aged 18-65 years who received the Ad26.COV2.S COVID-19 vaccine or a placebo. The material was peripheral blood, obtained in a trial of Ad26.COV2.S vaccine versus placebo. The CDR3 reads CAWSRQTNTEAFF. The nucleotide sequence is TGTGCCTGGAGCAGACAGACGAACACTGAAGCTTTCTTT. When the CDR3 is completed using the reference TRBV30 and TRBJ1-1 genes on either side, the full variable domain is SQTIHQWPATLVQPVGSPLSLECTVEGTSNPNLYWYRQAAGRGLQLLFYSVGIGQISSEVPQNLSASRPQDRQFILSSKKLLLSDSGFYLCAWSRQTNTEAFFGQGTRLTVV.